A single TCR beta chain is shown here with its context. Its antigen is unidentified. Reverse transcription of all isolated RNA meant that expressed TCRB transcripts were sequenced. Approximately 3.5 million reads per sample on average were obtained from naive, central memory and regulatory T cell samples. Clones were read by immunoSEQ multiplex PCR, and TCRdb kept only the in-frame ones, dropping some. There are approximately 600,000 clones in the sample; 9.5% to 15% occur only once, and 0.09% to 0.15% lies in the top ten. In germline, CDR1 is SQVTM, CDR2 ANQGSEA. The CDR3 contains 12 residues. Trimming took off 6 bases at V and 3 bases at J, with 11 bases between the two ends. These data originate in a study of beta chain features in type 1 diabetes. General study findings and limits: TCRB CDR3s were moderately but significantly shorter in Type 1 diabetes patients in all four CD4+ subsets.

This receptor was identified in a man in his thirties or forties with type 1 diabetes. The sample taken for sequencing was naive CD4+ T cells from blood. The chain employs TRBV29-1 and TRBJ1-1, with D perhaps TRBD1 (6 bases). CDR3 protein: CSVRQVDTEAFF. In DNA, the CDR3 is TGCAGCGTCCGACAGGTGGACACTGAAGCTTTCTTT.